These T cell receptor beta chains were read from a single sample in a study of blood T cell repertoires in COVID-19. Only in-frame clones appear in the TCRdb table, and some are missing; sequencing was by immunoSEQ multiplex PCR. The sample includes around 250,000 clones, roughly 87% of them seen just once. Sequencing was carried out using peripheral blood. The receptors derive from a woman in her thirties or forties who had recovered from COVID-19. CDR3s include the opening cysteine and the closing phenylalanine or tryptophan. A D gene is named only where the DNA matches it firmly. Expanded clones get a size class; other rows say once, few or many, or leave the size out.

cdr3_nt: TGTGCCAGCAGTTATACAGGGAATTCACCCCTCCACTTT
cdr3_aa: CASSYTGNSPLHF
d_call: NA
clone_size: NA
j_call: TRBJ1-6
v_call: TRBV2

cdr3_nt: TGTGCCAGCAGCTCGTTGCGGGACACTGAAGCTTTCTTT
cdr3_aa: CASSSLRDTEAFF
d_call: NA
clone_size: once
j_call: TRBJ1-1
v_call: TRBV11-3

cdr3_nt: TGTGCCAGCAGCTTAGGAGAGGGGGCAGGGGGCTCACCCCTCCACTTT
cdr3_aa: CASSLGEGAGGSPLHF
d_call: TRBD1
clone_size: NA
j_call: TRBJ1-6
v_call: TRBV7-9

cdr3_nt: TGTGCCAGTAGTATAGATCGATTTAACCCCAGTCAGCCCCAGCATTTT
cdr3_aa: CASSIDRFNPSQPQHF
d_call: NA
clone_size: NA
j_call: TRBJ1-5
v_call: TRBV19

cdr3_nt: TGTGCCAGCAGTGGGTCCGCGGGGGAGACCCAGTACTTC
cdr3_aa: CASSGSAGETQYF
d_call: NA
clone_size: NA
j_call: TRBJ2-5
v_call: TRBV12-3/TRBV12-4

cdr3_nt: TGTGCCATCAGTGACCCAGGGGGAAGGTACGAGCAGTACTTC
cdr3_aa: CAISDPGGRYEQYF
d_call: TRBD1
clone_size: NA
j_call: TRBJ2-7
v_call: TRBV10-3

cdr3_nt: TGTGCCAGCAGTCCGACAACCACAGTGGGCTACACCTTC
cdr3_aa: CASSPTTTVGYTF
d_call: NA
clone_size: NA
j_call: TRBJ1-2
v_call: TRBV6-5

cdr3_nt: TGTGCCACCAGTGATTTAGGGCGGAGGCAAGAGACCCAGTACTTC
cdr3_aa: CATSDLGRRQETQYF
d_call: NA
clone_size: once
j_call: TRBJ2-5
v_call: TRBV24-1

cdr3_nt: TGTGCCAGCTCACCACTCTTCGGGGGCCAAGAGACCCAGTACTTC
cdr3_aa: CASSPLFGGQETQYF
d_call: NA
clone_size: NA
j_call: TRBJ2-5
v_call: TRBV18

cdr3_nt: TGCGCCAGCAGCTTGGTTAACCAGAGGGCCACTGAAGCTTTCTTT
cdr3_aa: CASSLVNQRATEAFF
d_call: NA
clone_size: NA
j_call: TRBJ1-1
v_call: TRBV5-1

cdr3_nt: TGTGCCACCAGCTGGCGGGGGGGCCTCACAGATACGCAGTATTTT
cdr3_aa: CATSWRGGLTDTQYF
d_call: TRBD2
clone_size: NA
j_call: TRBJ2-3
v_call: TRBV15

cdr3_nt: TGTGCCAGCGATCGGGCAGGGGGCCAAGAGACCCAGTACTTC
cdr3_aa: CASDRAGGQETQYF
d_call: TRBD1
clone_size: NA
j_call: TRBJ2-5
v_call: TRBV7-9

cdr3_nt: TGTGCCAGCAGCTTACGACTAGCGGGGGGGCCCAATGAGCAGTTCTTC
cdr3_aa: CASSLRLAGGPNEQFF
d_call: TRBD2
clone_size: NA
j_call: TRBJ2-1
v_call: TRBV11-2

cdr3_nt: TGTGCCAGCAGTTACTCCAGGGTCCAAGAGACCCAGTACTTC
cdr3_aa: CASSYSRVQETQYF
d_call: NA
clone_size: NA
j_call: TRBJ2-5
v_call: TRBV6-5

cdr3_nt: TGTGCCAGCTCACCACCGTCTAGCGGGACCCAAGAGACCCAGTACTTC
cdr3_aa: CASSPPSSGTQETQYF
d_call: TRBD2
clone_size: NA
j_call: TRBJ2-5
v_call: TRBV18

cdr3_nt: TGCGCCAGCAGAAGTAGGACTAGCGGTAACACCGGGGAGCTGTTTTTT
cdr3_aa: CASRSRTSGNTGELFF
d_call: TRBD2
clone_size: NA
j_call: TRBJ2-2
v_call: TRBV5-1

cdr3_nt: TGTGCTAGTGGGCGAACTACAGGGAGGGGATCCTACAATGAGCAGTTCTTC
cdr3_aa: CASGRTTGRGSYNEQFF
d_call: NA
clone_size: NA
j_call: TRBJ2-1
v_call: TRBV12-5

cdr3_nt: TGTGCCAGCAGCTCTGCCGGGACAGGGCATAGGTCGTCCTTC
cdr3_aa: CASSSAGTGHRSSF
d_call: TRBD1
clone_size: NA
j_call: TRBJ1-2
v_call: TRBV11-3

cdr3_nt: TGTGCCAGCACCTCTCTCACGGGCACCGGGGAGCTGTTTTTT
cdr3_aa: CASTSLTGTGELFF
d_call: NA
clone_size: NA
j_call: TRBJ2-2
v_call: TRBV11-2

cdr3_nt: TGTGCCAGCAGCCAAGAGTCCGGTCAGGGCGGCACTGAAGCTTTCTTT
cdr3_aa: CASSQESGQGGTEAFF
d_call: NA
clone_size: once
j_call: TRBJ1-1
v_call: TRBV3-1/TRBV3-2

cdr3_nt: TGTGCCAGCACCCTTGCTGAGGATTCACCCCTCCACTTT
cdr3_aa: CASTLAEDSPLHF
d_call: NA
clone_size: NA
j_call: TRBJ1-6
v_call: TRBV12-3/TRBV12-4

cdr3_nt: TGTGCCAGTAGCCAGACAGCAACTAATGAAAAACTGTTTTTT
cdr3_aa: CASSQTATNEKLFF
d_call: NA
clone_size: NA
j_call: TRBJ1-4
v_call: TRBV19

cdr3_nt: TGTGCCAGCAGCTTTAGCGGGGTGAACACAGATACGCAGTATTTT
cdr3_aa: CASSFSGVNTDTQYF
d_call: TRBD2
clone_size: NA
j_call: TRBJ2-3
v_call: TRBV11-2

cdr3_nt: TGTGCCACCAGTGACTTGACAGGGAACTATGGCTACACCTTC
cdr3_aa: CATSDLTGNYGYTF
d_call: TRBD1
clone_size: NA
j_call: TRBJ1-2
v_call: TRBV24-1

cdr3_nt: TGCGCCAGCAGTGCGTTAGCGGGAGAGTCCGGGGAGCTGTTTTTT
cdr3_aa: CASSALAGESGELFF
d_call: TRBD2
clone_size: NA
j_call: TRBJ2-2
v_call: TRBV10-2

cdr3_nt: TGTGCCAGCAGCCAAGGAGGGGGGGGGTTCTTC
cdr3_aa: CASSQGGGGFF
d_call: NA
clone_size: once
j_call: TRBJ2-1
v_call: TRBV4-2

cdr3_nt: TGTGCCAGCAGCCACGGAACTGACAGGGGGGCTTTT
cdr3_aa: CASSHGTDRGAF
d_call: TRBD1
clone_size: once
j_call: TRBJ1-3
v_call: TRBV6-2/TRBV6-3

cdr3_nt: TGCGCCAGCAGCCCAGCCGCCGGGGCAGGGGGCACAGATACGCAGTATTTT
cdr3_aa: CASSPAAGAGGTDTQYF
d_call: NA
clone_size: NA
j_call: TRBJ2-3
v_call: TRBV5-1

cdr3_nt: TGTGCCACCAGTGAAACGACAGGGTTCGAGACCCAGTACTTC
cdr3_aa: CATSETTGFETQYF
d_call: TRBD1
clone_size: NA
j_call: TRBJ2-5
v_call: TRBV24-1

cdr3_nt: TGCGCCAGCAGGTCTAGCGTCACAGATACGCAGTATTTT
cdr3_aa: CASRSSVTDTQYF
d_call: NA
clone_size: NA
j_call: TRBJ2-3
v_call: TRBV5-1

cdr3_nt: TGTGCTAGTGTTCCGACTAGCGGGAGGGCAAATGAGCAGTTCTTC
cdr3_aa: CASVPTSGRANEQFF
d_call: TRBD2
clone_size: few
j_call: TRBJ2-1
v_call: TRBV12-5

cdr3_nt: TGCGCCAGCAGCCTCTCGGGAAAACTGTTTTTT
cdr3_aa: CASSLSGKLFF
d_call: NA
clone_size: NA
j_call: TRBJ1-4
v_call: TRBV4-1

cdr3_nt: TGCAGCGTTGTCGATGGAGGGTTTCGAGAAAAACTGTTTTTT
cdr3_aa: CSVVDGGFREKLFF
d_call: NA
clone_size: NA
j_call: TRBJ1-4
v_call: TRBV29-1

cdr3_nt: TGTGCCAGCACTTTAGGCGGGGCGGGGAGCTATGGCTACACCTTC
cdr3_aa: CASTLGGAGSYGYTF
d_call: NA
clone_size: NA
j_call: TRBJ1-2
v_call: TRBV9

cdr3_nt: TGTGCCAGCAGCCGGGAGACAGGGGATAATTCACCCCTCCACTTT
cdr3_aa: CASSRETGDNSPLHF
d_call: TRBD1
clone_size: NA
j_call: TRBJ1-6
v_call: TRBV14

cdr3_nt: TGTGCCAGCAGCCCCGTAGGGAGTGCCCTCCACTTT
cdr3_aa: CASSPVGSALHF
d_call: NA
clone_size: NA
j_call: TRBJ1-6
v_call: TRBV7-9

cdr3_nt: TGTGCCAGCAGTCGAGGACAGTACACTGAAGCTTTCTTT
cdr3_aa: CASSRGQYTEAFF
d_call: NA
clone_size: NA
j_call: TRBJ1-1
v_call: TRBV7-2

cdr3_nt: TGTGCCAGCAGCTTAAACGAGAACACCATATATTTT
cdr3_aa: CASSLNENTIYF
d_call: NA
clone_size: NA
j_call: TRBJ1-3
v_call: TRBV11-3

cdr3_nt: TGTGCCAGCAGCCGGGTAGATAATTCACCCCTCCACTTT
cdr3_aa: CASSRVDNSPLHF
d_call: NA
clone_size: NA
j_call: TRBJ1-6
v_call: TRBV2

cdr3_nt: TGTGCTAGTGGATCCGCAGGGGGATCAGATACGCAGTATTTT
cdr3_aa: CASGSAGGSDTQYF
d_call: TRBD1
clone_size: NA
j_call: TRBJ2-3
v_call: TRBV12-5

cdr3_nt: TGTGCCAGCAGTTTAGACCACACAGGGGGCGGGACTGAAGCTTTCTTT
cdr3_aa: CASSLDHTGGGTEAFF
d_call: TRBD1
clone_size: NA
j_call: TRBJ1-1
v_call: TRBV28

cdr3_nt: TGTGCCAGCAGCGTTTCAGGGGGCCGAGAGACCCAGTACTTC
cdr3_aa: CASSVSGGRETQYF
d_call: TRBD1
clone_size: NA
j_call: TRBJ2-5
v_call: TRBV9

cdr3_nt: TGTGCCAGCAGCTTAGGACTAGCGGGGAGGACCGGGGAGCTGTTTTTT
cdr3_aa: CASSLGLAGRTGELFF
d_call: TRBD2
clone_size: NA
j_call: TRBJ2-2
v_call: TRBV11-3

cdr3_nt: TGTGCCAGCTCACTACTAGCGGGAGAAGCAGATACGCAGTATTTT
cdr3_aa: CASSLLAGEADTQYF
d_call: TRBD2
clone_size: NA
j_call: TRBJ2-3
v_call: TRBV18

cdr3_nt: TGTGCCAGCTCGCGTGCCACAGGGGATAGGGGCGAGCAGTACTTC
cdr3_aa: CASSRATGDRGEQYF
d_call: TRBD1
clone_size: NA
j_call: TRBJ2-7
v_call: TRBV18

cdr3_nt: TGTGCCTGGAAGGTAGCGCGGACCGGGGAGCTGTTTTTT
cdr3_aa: CAWKVARTGELFF
d_call: NA
clone_size: NA
j_call: TRBJ2-2
v_call: TRBV30

cdr3_nt: TGTGCCAGTAGGGTGACAGGGGAGGAATCACCCCTCCACTTT
cdr3_aa: CASRVTGEESPLHF
d_call: TRBD1
clone_size: NA
j_call: TRBJ1-6
v_call: TRBV19

cdr3_nt: TGTGCCAGCAGCTCTGCTGGGGACACCTTTGGCTACACCTTC
cdr3_aa: CASSSAGDTFGYTF
d_call: NA
clone_size: NA
j_call: TRBJ1-2
v_call: TRBV7-9

cdr3_nt: TGTGCCAGCAGCTTGGGACAGGAGGCCTTTTATGGCTACACCTTC
cdr3_aa: CASSLGQEAFYGYTF
d_call: NA
clone_size: NA
j_call: TRBJ1-2
v_call: TRBV5-6

cdr3_nt: TGCGCCAGCAGTGATCTAGCGGGAGTCCCAGATACGCAGTATTTT
cdr3_aa: CASSDLAGVPDTQYF
d_call: TRBD2
clone_size: NA
j_call: TRBJ2-3
v_call: TRBV10-2

cdr3_nt: TGTGCCAGCAGTTCTCCAGGTGAGCAGTTCTTC
cdr3_aa: CASSSPGEQFF
d_call: NA
clone_size: NA
j_call: TRBJ2-1
v_call: TRBV6-5

cdr3_nt: TGTGCCAGCAGCCGGAGGACAGGGGGCTACGAAAAACTGTTTTTT
cdr3_aa: CASSRRTGGYEKLFF
d_call: TRBD1
clone_size: NA
j_call: TRBJ1-4
v_call: TRBV7-2

cdr3_nt: TGCGCCAGCAGCAGTACAGGGTTATCCTATAATTCACCCCTCCACTTT
cdr3_aa: CASSSTGLSYNSPLHF
d_call: NA
clone_size: NA
j_call: TRBJ1-6
v_call: TRBV5-1

cdr3_nt: TGTGCCAGCAGCCAGGCTGGGGCAGCTTATTATGAGCAGTTCTTC
cdr3_aa: CASSQAGAAYYEQFF
d_call: NA
clone_size: NA
j_call: TRBJ2-1
v_call: TRBV7-2

cdr3_nt: TGTGCCAGCAGTGGAGGGAACCCAGAAGCTTTCTTT
cdr3_aa: CASSGGNPEAFF
d_call: NA
clone_size: NA
j_call: TRBJ1-1
v_call: TRBV2